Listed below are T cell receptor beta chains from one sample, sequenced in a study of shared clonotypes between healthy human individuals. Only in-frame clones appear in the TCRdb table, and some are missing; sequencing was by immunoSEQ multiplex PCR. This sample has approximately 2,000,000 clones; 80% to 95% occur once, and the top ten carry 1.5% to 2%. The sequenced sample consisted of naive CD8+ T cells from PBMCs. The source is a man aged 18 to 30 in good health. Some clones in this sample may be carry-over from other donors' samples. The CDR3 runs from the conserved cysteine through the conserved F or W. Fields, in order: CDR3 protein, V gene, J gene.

CDR3: CASSLGHFGSPKYNEQFF; V: TRBV27; J: TRBJ2-1
CDR3: CASSLLWEGRYFNEQFF; V: TRBV13; J: TRBJ2-1
CDR3: CASSLGLGGSAGNEQFF; V: TRBV13; J: TRBJ2-1
CDR3: CASSGLANEQFF; V: TRBV9; J: TRBJ2-1
CDR3: CASRISDSYTDTQYF; V: TRBV28; J: TRBJ2-3
CDR3: CASGIPGQGTGANVLTF; V: TRBV19; J: TRBJ2-6
CDR3: CASSAMGGPYNEQFF; V: TRBV7-3; J: TRBJ2-1
CDR3: CASSTRDRDYLGSSYEQYF; V: TRBV27; J: TRBJ2-7
CDR3: CATSRVRDRPYEQYF; V: TRBV15; J: TRBJ2-7
CDR3: CASRPIRAGGISYEQYF; V: TRBV2; J: TRBJ2-7
CDR3: CASFLPHIPVRRHQPQHF; V: TRBV28; J: TRBJ1-5
CDR3: CASSPWTSPPYEQYF; V: TRBV4-2; J: TRBJ2-7
CDR3: CATSPERDASYEQYF; V: TRBV15; J: TRBJ2-7
CDR3: CASSNRDSGWEQYF; V: TRBV7-9; J: TRBJ2-7
CDR3: CASSVRGEADTQYF; V: TRBV7-9; J: TRBJ2-3
CDR3: CAISEGGRIDEQYF; V: TRBV10-3; J: TRBJ2-7
CDR3: CASSPDSSGNTIYF; V: TRBV5-4; J: TRBJ1-3
CDR3: CASSPENLRDRGYGYTF; V: TRBV13; J: TRBJ1-2
CDR3: CASSTNRMGEQYF; V: TRBV19; J: TRBJ2-7
CDR3: CATSRRIESTDTQYF; V: TRBV15; J: TRBJ2-3
CDR3: CASSYTRQGIFEQYF; V: TRBV6-5; J: TRBJ2-7
CDR3: CASSQDLYPPGTLSTDTQYF; V: TRBV4-3; J: TRBJ2-3
CDR3: CASSLAHRTEAFF; V: TRBV5-5; J: TRBJ1-1
CDR3: CASSLAQGYEQYF; V: TRBV7-9; J: TRBJ2-7
CDR3: CASIPPPGQGAYEQYF; V: TRBV7-9; J: TRBJ2-7
CDR3: CASSYLGFNYEQYF; V: TRBV6-5; J: TRBJ2-7
CDR3: CASRGDRNQPQHF; V: TRBV6-5; J: TRBJ1-5
CDR3: CATSGLQVRETQYF; V: TRBV15; J: TRBJ2-5
CDR3: CASSYSIRDYNEQFF; V: TRBV6-6; J: TRBJ2-1
CDR3: CASSTSPMGQGKNNEQFF; V: TRBV21-1; J: TRBJ2-1
CDR3: CASRLGEGANEKLFF; V: TRBV5-1; J: TRBJ1-4
CDR3: CASSLTGSHEQYF; V: TRBV2; J: TRBJ2-7
CDR3: CASSPRTGGTYEQYF; V: TRBV28; J: TRBJ2-7
CDR3: CASSVGTDYEQYF; V: TRBV7-8; J: TRBJ2-7
CDR3: CASSTRTGYNEQFF; V: TRBV19; J: TRBJ2-1
CDR3: CASRGGQDYYEQYF; V: TRBV2; J: TRBJ2-7
CDR3: CASSLGPGTGNTEAFF; V: TRBV5-6; J: TRBJ1-1
CDR3: CASSSRYGAGVSNEQFF; V: TRBV11-2; J: TRBJ2-1
CDR3: CASVDPREPGTYGYGYTF; V: TRBV2; J: TRBJ1-2
CDR3: CAADFGGPLDTQYF; V: TRBV5-4; J: TRBJ2-3
CDR3: CASSLMAITGTEAFF; V: TRBV28; J: TRBJ1-1
CDR3: CASSYSGGVEQYF; V: TRBV6-5; J: TRBJ2-7
CDR3: CASSPAAGELFF; V: TRBV7-9; J: TRBJ2-2
CDR3: CASSQDEEGLGGNTIYF; V: TRBV4-2; J: TRBJ1-3
CDR3: CASSLWSAGVETQYF; V: TRBV5-8; J: TRBJ2-5
CDR3: CASTLEVDADTGELFF; V: TRBV28; J: TRBJ2-2
CDR3: CASSLEGAYGEQYF; V: TRBV7-8; J: TRBJ2-7
CDR3: CAISGLTGARGTGELFF; V: TRBV10-3; J: TRBJ2-2
CDR3: CATSPHDQNEAFF; V: TRBV15; J: TRBJ1-1
CDR3: CASSYSSDRGSNEQYF; V: TRBV6-6; J: TRBJ2-7
CDR3: CASSLSRAYNEQFF; V: TRBV27; J: TRBJ2-1
CDR3: CASGQPLGQGTDTQYF; V: TRBV12-5; J: TRBJ2-3